This note documents a single TCR beta chain sequence. Original analysis: Reference gene primer amplification in the assay estimated nucleated cell counts. Clones were read by immunoSEQ multiplex PCR, and TCRdb kept only the in-frame ones, dropping some. V, J and clone size were drawn from that table, and D and trimming were deduced from the DNA. The sample carries some 300,000 clones, 88% recorded once. Germline-derived CDR1 and CDR2 are MDHEN and SYDVKM. The CDR3 contains 14 residues. V lost 3 bases and J lost 4, with 13 bases in between. This entry comes from a study of blood T cell repertoires in COVID-19. Overall study: Collection of acute and convalescent COVID-19 samples took place in the United States, Italy and Spain. In each case, the material was cDNA or gDNA derived from T cells, B-cell-depleted T cells, or PBMCs.

Living in about two dozen US areas, the participants were between roughly 18 and 90 years of age. This TCR derives from a woman aged 55-75 years in a cohort exposed to, infected with or recovered from COVID-19 (not recorded which). The rearrangement uses TRBV28 and TRBJ2-7; TRBD1 might be the D (5 bases). The sample taken for sequencing was PBMCs or T cells enriched from blood (not recorded which). The CDR3 DNA sequence: TGTGCCAGCAGTTTGGACCTCCAGGGATACGAGCAGTACTTC. Amino acid sequence: CASSLDLQGYEQYF. Full variable domain (outside the CDR3, taken from reference TRBV28 and TRBJ2-7): DVKVTQSSRYLVKRTGEKVFLECVQDMDHENMFWYRQDPGLGLRLIYFSYDVKMKEKGDIPEGYSVSREKKERFSLILESASTNQTSMYLCASSLDLQGYEQYFGPGTRLTVT.